This T cell receptor beta chain was profiled in a study of T-cell reconstitution after alpha-beta-depleted transplantation in children (dated by TCRdb to the mid-2010s). Describing the broader study: The study quantitatively tracked T-cell immune reconstitution after TCRalphabeta/CD19-depleted allogeneic hematopoietic cell transplantation in children using TCR repertoire profiling. Findings and caveats that apply to the study as a whole: Over subsequent months, a decline in hyperexpanded clone frequencies was noted, and after one year, T-cell counts and TCRbeta diversity were mostly ascribed to newly produced T cells. In some patients, high TCRbeta diversity at day 60 was attributed to recipient T cells and intrathymic progenitors that had survived conditioning. The apparently early recovery of alphabetaT-cell counts about two months after transplant reportedly depended on only several hundred rapidly expanded clones that came from non-depleted graft cells.

This specimen's treatment or condition label, interpreted: allogeneic hematopoietic cell transplantation with graft depleted of TCRalphabeta T cells and CD19 B cells. The transplant recipients were children given TCRalphabeta/CD19-depleted allogeneic hematopoietic cell grafts. Library preparation used PCR. Sequencing took place on an Illumina HiSeq 2500. TCR libraries were prepared with molecular barcoding, using unique molecular identifiers to normalize TCRbeta repertoire quantification. TCRdb passed the public sequencing reads through fastp at Q25 and MiXCR, retaining productive beta sequences. Rows are unified per CDR3 protein, each entry keeping the most common DNA and genes. A total of a few hundred thousand distinct CDR3 sequences appear in this sample, 6.6% of them only once. The ten most abundant clones make up just over 5.5% of the sample. From its cysteine to its phenylalanine, the CDR3 spans 15 amino acids. The only DNA kept is the CDR3, 45 bases in frame from the first base. After removal of 4 bases from V and 3 bases from J, the junction retains 3 bases not matched to a gene. The germline V gene supplies CDR1 SQVTM and CDR2 ANQGSEA.

This clonotype was counted many times. It lacks a known antigen. Within one base of it there is no much larger clone, and no base qualities were kept. Sequences were derived from PBMCs, sampled before TCRalphabeta/CD19-depleted stem cell transplant. This clonotype was obtained from a boy between 2 and 10 years old with acute lymphoblastic leukemia, due to receive a stem cell transplant. The V and J segments used are TRBV29-1 and TRBJ2-2; 12 junctional bases match TRBD1. The DNA reads as follows: TGCAGCGTTGGCGGGACAGGGGGCGACACCGGGGAGCTGTTTTTT. Translated, this gives CSVGGTGGDTGELFF.